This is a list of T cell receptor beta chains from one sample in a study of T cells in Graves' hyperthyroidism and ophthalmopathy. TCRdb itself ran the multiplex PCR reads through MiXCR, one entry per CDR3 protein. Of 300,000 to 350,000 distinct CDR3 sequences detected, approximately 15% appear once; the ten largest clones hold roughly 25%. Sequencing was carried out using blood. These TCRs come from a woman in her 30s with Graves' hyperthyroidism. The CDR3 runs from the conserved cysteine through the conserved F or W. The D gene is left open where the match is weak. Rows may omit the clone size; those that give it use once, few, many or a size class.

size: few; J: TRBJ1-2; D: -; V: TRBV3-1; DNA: TGTGCCAGCAGCCAAGCTGAATCGGGCTACACCTTC; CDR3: CASSQAESGYTF
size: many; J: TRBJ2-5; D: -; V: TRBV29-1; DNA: TGCAGCGTTGACAGGGCCCGATTCGGGCGAGAGACCCAGTACTTC; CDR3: CSVDRARFGRETQYF
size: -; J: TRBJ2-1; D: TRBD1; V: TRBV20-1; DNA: TGCAGTGCTAGTTGGACAGGGGGGTATGAGCAGTTCTTC; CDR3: CSASWTGGYEQFF
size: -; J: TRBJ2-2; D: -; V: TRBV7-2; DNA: TGTGCCAGCAGCCTACACTCGATCGGGGAGCTGTTTTTT; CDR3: CASSLHSIGELFF
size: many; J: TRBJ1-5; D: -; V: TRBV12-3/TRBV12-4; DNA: TGTGCCAGCAGTTTAACGACAGGCGCAGAACAGCCCCAGCATTTT; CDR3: CASSLTTGAEQPQHF
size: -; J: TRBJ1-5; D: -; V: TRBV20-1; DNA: TGCAGTGCTAGGTACCGGGACTGTCCCCGCAATCAGCCCCAGCATTTT; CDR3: CSARYRDCPRNQPQHF
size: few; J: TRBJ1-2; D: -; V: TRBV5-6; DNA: TGTGCCAGCAGCTTTCCCGAGTCTAACTATGGCTACACCTTC; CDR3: CASSFPESNYGYTF
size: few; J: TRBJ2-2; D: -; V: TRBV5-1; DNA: TGCGCCAGCAGCTCTCAGGCAGGAGACACCGGGGAGCTGTTTTTT; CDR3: CASSSQAGDTGELFF
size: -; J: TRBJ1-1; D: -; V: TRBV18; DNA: TGTGCCAGCTCACCATTACCGCAGGGAATGGAAGCTTTCTTT; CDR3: CASSPLPQGMEAFF
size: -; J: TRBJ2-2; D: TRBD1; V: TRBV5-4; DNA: TGTGCCAGCAGCTTTCCTCGACAGGGGAACACCGGGGAGCTGTTTTTT; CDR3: CASSFPRQGNTGELFF
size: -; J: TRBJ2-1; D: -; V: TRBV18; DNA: TGTGCCAGCTCACCCGGACTATCTTACAATGAGCAGTTCTTC; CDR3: CASSPGLSYNEQFF
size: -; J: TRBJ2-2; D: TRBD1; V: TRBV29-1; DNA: TGCAGCGTTAGACCGGGACAGAAAACCGGGGAGCTGTTTTTT; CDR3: CSVRPGQKTGELFF
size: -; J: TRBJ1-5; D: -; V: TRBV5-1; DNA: TGCGCCAGCAGCTTGAATCCCCAGTCAGGACAGCCCCAGCATTTT; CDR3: CASSLNPQSGQPQHF
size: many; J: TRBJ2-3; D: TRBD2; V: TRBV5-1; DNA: TGCGCCAGCAGCCCTGGACTAGCGGGAGGGAACAACACAGATACGCAGTATTTT; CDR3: CASSPGLAGGNNTDTQYF
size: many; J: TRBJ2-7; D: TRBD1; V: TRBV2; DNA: TGTGCCAGCAAGAGGGACAGGGGTGGCCCCTACGAGCAGTACTTC; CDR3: CASKRDRGGPYEQYF
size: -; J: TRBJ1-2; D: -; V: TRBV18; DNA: TGTGCCAGCTCACCCGAGGGTCTTCACTATGGCTACACCTTC; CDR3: CASSPEGLHYGYTF
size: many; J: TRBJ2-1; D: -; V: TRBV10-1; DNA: TGCGCCAGCAGTAAAGTTCGGGGAGAGCAGTTCTTC; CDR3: CASSKVRGEQFF
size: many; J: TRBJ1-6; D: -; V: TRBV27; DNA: TGTGCCAGCAGTTTATGGGGGTGGGCACCCCTCCACTTT; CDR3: CASSLWGWAPLHF
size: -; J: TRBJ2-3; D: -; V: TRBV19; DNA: TGTGCCAGTAGTATAGCTCCGGTTTCCACAGATACGCAGTATTTT; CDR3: CASSIAPVSTDTQYF
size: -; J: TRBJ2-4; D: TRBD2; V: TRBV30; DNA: TGTGCCTGGATCGGGGGGGGGGCTTGGTACTTC; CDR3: CAWIGGGAWYF
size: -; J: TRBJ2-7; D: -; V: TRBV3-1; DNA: TGTGCCAGCAGCCAAGAGGGGCAGGGAAGATCGTACGAGCAGTACTTC; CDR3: CASSQEGQGRSYEQYF
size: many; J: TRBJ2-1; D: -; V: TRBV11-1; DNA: TGTGCCAGCAGCTTAGGAGATCCCAATGAGCAGTTCTTC; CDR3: CASSLGDPNEQFF
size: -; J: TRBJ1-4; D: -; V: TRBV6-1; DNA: TGTGCCGGAGCCCTGACGGGCACTAATGAAAAACTGTTTTTT; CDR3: CAGALTGTNEKLFF
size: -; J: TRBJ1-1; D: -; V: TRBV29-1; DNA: TGCAGCGTTGATGGGGGAGTCGTACATGAAGCTTTCTTT; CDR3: CSVDGGVVHEAFF
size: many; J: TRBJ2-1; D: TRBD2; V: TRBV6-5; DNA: TGTGCCAGCAGTTACAGAGCCCGAGGGACTAGCGGGATCGGGTCCAATGAGCAGTTCTTC; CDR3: CASSYRARGTSGIGSNEQFF
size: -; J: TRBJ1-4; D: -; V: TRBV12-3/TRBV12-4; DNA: TGTGCCAGCAGTTTTCGGGGTAGAAATGAAAAACTGTTTTTT; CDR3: CASSFRGRNEKLFF
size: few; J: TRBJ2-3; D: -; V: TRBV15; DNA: TGTGCCACCAGGGTAGGCAGGAACACAGATACGCAGTATTTT; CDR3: CATRVGRNTDTQYF